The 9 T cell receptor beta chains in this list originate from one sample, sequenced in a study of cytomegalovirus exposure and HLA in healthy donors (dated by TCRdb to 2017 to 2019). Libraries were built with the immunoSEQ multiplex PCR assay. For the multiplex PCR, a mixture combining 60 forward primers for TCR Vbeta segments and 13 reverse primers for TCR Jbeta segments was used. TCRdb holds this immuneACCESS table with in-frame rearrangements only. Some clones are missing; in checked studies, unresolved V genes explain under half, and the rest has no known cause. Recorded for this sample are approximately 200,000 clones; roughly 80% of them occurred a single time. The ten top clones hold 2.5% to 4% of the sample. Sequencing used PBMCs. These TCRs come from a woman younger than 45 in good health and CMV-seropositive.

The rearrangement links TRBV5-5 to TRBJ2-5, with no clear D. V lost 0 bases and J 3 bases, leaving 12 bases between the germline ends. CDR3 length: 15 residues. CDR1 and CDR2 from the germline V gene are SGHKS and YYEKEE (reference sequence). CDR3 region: CASSLGAWPEETQYF. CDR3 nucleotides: TGTGCCAGCAGCTTGGGGGCATGGCCGGAAGAGACCCAGTACTTC.

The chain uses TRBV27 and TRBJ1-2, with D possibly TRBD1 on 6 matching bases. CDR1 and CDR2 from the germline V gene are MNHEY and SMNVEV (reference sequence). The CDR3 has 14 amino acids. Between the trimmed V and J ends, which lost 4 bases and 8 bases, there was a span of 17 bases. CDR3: CASSSPGTSLGYTF. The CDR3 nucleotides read TGTGCCAGCAGTTCCCCGGGGACAAGCCTAGGCTACACCTTC.

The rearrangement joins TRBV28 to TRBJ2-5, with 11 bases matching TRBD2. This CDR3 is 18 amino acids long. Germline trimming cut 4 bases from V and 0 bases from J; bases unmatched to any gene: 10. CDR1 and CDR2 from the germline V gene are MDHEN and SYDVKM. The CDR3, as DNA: TGTGCCAGCAGTTCTACGACTAGCGGGAACCTTTACCAAGAGACCCAGTACTTC. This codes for CASSSTTSGNLYQETQYF.

The CDR3 loop is CASSYRGGYTEAFF. The CDR3 DNA reads TGCGCCAGCAGCTATCGGGGAGGTTATACTGAAGCTTTCTTT. The V call is TRBV5-1, the J call TRBJ1-1; D unresolved. V gave up 3 bases and J gave up 5 bases, with 14 bases separating them. Germline lookup yields CDR1 SGHRS and CDR2 YFSETQ. The CDR3 has 14 residues.

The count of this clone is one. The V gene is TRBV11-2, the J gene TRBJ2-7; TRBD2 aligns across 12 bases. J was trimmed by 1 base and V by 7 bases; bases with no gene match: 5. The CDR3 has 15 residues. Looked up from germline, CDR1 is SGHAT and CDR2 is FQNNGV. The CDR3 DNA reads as TGTGCCAGCAAATGGACTAGCGGGGAGTCCTACGAGCAGTACTTC. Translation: CASKWTSGESYEQYF.

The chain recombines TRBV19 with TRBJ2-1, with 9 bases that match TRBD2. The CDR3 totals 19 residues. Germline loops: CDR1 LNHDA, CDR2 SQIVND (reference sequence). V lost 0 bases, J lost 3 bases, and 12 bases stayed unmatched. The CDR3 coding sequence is TGTGCCAGTAGTATAGAGGACCTAGCGGGACAGAGCTTCTACAATGAGCAGTTCTTC. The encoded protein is CASSIEDLAGQSFYNEQFF.

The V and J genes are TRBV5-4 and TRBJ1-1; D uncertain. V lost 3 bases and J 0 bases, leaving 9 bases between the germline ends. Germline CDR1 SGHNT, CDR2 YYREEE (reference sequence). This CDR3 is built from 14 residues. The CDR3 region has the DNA TGTGCCAGCAGCTGGGAGATCATGAACACTGAAGCTTTCTTT. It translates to CASSWEIMNTEAFF.

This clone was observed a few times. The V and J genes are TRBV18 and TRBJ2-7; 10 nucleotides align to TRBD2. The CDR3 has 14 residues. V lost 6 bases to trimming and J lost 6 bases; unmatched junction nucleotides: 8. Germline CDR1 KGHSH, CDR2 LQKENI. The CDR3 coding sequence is TGTGCCAGCTCTCAATCTAGCGGGAGATCCGAGCAGTACTTC. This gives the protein CASSQSSGRSEQYF. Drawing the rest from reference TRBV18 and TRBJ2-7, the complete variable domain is NAGVMQNPRHLVRRRGQEARLRCSPMKGHSHVYWYRQLPEEGLKFMVYLQKENIIDESGMPKERFSAEFPKEGPSILRIQQVVRGDSAAYFCASSQSSGRSEQYFGPGTRLTVT.

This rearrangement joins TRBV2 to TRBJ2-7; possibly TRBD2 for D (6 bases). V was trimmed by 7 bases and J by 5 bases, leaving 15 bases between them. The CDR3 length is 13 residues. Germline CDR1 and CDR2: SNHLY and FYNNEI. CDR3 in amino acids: CASMTGERHEQYF. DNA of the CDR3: TGTGCCAGCATGACGGGAGAGAGACACGAGCAGTACTTC. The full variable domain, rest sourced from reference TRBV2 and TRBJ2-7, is EPEVTQTPSHQVTQMGQEVILRCVPISNHLYFYWYRQILGQKVEFLVSFYNNEISEKSEIFDDQFSVERPDGSNFTLKIRSTKLEDSAMYFCASMTGERHEQYFGPGTRLTVT.